This TCR beta chain was recovered during a study of T-cell memory formation after mild COVID-19. About the study: Clusters of TCRs were largely donor specific.

In the case of this clonotype: No antigen is known for it.

Study-wide findings and caveats: There were some responding clones in pre-infection memory, which suggested that cross-reactive memory had joined.

TCR alpha and TCR beta cDNA libraries carrying sample barcodes and UMIs came from 5'RACE with constant-segment primers. TCRdb recomputed calls from the 5' RACE reads with MiXCR, one row per CDR3 protein. The sample contains fewer than 650,000 distinct CDR3 sequences, roughly 21% of which appear only once. CDR1 SGHTA and CDR2 FQGTGA come from the germline V gene. The CDR3 covers 13 residues. Between the trimmed V and J ends, which lost 5 bases and 7 bases, there was a span of 12 bases. The sequencing sample was made of PBMCs or a T cell subset sorted from them (not recorded which). The rearrangement links TRBV7-3 to TRBJ2-1, with D possibly being TRBD2 (6 bases). This TCR was recovered from an adult woman who had mild COVID-19 (a few samples of this study predate the infection). Cell type and time point are not known. For the CDR3, the DNA is TGTGCCAGCAGCCCGGGACTTAGAAATGAGCAGTTCTTC. This sequence encodes CASSPGLRNEQFF.